These 18 T cell receptor beta chains originate from one sample sequenced in a study of T-cell memory formation after mild COVID-19. TCRdb independently ran MiXCR on the 5' RACE reads; one entry per CDR3 protein. The sample holds around 340,000 distinct CDR3 sequences; about 15% are singletons and the top ten take around 21%. The sequenced material came from PBMCs or a T cell subset sorted from them (not recorded which). The receptors shown here come from a man aged 18 to 30 who had mild COVID-19 (a few samples of this study predate the infection). Cell type and time point are not known.

In this sample, this clonotype turned up a few times. The chain links TRBV7-2 to TRBJ1-6, with D unclear. There are 14 residues in the CDR3. Trimming took off 4 bases at V and 6 bases at J, with 10 bases between the two ends. The germline CDR1 and CDR2 sequences are SGHTA and FQGNSA. The CDR3 spells CASSSSGSNSPLHF. CDR3 DNA sequence: TGTGCCAGCAGCTCCTCGGGGAGTAATTCACCCCTCCACTTT.

This chain joins TRBV20-1 and TRBJ2-1; 7 nucleotides agree with TRBD1. The ends lost 0 bases at V and 5 bases at J; junction bases unmatched: 7. CDR1 DFQATT and CDR2 SNEGSKA come from the germline V gene (reference sequence). The length of the CDR3 is 15 residues. CDR3 DNA sequence: TGCAGTGCTAGAGATCGACGACAGGGCGACAATGAGCAGTTCTTC. Translation gives CSARDRRQGDNEQFF.

This clonotype showed up many times. J is TRBJ1-1 and V is TRBV18; D is perhaps TRBD1 (6 bases). This CDR3 comprises 15 residues. Germline CDR1 reads KGHSH; CDR2 reads LQKENI. The V gene lost 0 bases and the J gene lost 4 bases, with 12 bases spanning the gap. Written as DNA, the CDR3 is TGTGCCAGCTCACCACCTGGGGGGCTGCGCACTGAAGCTTTCTTT. This encodes CASSPPGGLRTEAFF.

This clonotype was found a few times. V gene TRBV6-1 combines with J gene TRBJ1-1; the match to TRBD1 covers 7 bases. Germline V lookup: CDR1 MNHNS, CDR2 SASEGT. The CDR3 has 15 residues. V was pared by 10 bases and J by 7 bases, with 18 bases of the junction left unmatched. The CDR3: CAIQDRPLSWGEAFF. Here the CDR3 DNA reads TGTGCCATCCAGGACAGGCCACTTAGTTGGGGTGAAGCTTTCTTT.

At least ten counts were recorded for this clonotype. The chain uses TRBV7-2 and TRBJ2-1, with 9 bases aligning to TRBD2. Unmatched junction bases numbered 8, after V lost 2 bases and J lost 0 bases. CDR1 and CDR2 from the germline V gene are SGHTA and FQGNSA. This CDR3 has 18 residues. This chain's CDR3 is CASSLRERGVTSYNEQFF. CDR3 in DNA: TGTGCCAGCAGCTTACGGGAGCGGGGGGTCACCTCCTACAATGAGCAGTTCTTC.

The gene calls are TRBV6-5 and TRBJ2-5, with 7 bases lining up with TRBD1. CDR3 length: 15 amino acids. Germline CDR1 is MNHEY and CDR2 is SVGAGI. V shed 5 bases and J 5 bases; nucleotides not matched to a gene: 11. The CDR3 loop is CASSPPGGSRETQYF. The CDR3 coding sequence is TGTGCCAGCAGTCCCCCAGGGGGAAGTCGGGAGACCCAGTACTTC.

V is TRBV20-1 and J is TRBJ1-2; the D gene is possibly TRBD1 (5 bases). Trimming pared 4 bases from V and 6 bases from J, leaving 18 bases between. The CDR3 totals 14 residues. Germline V gene data show CDR1 as DFQATT and CDR2 as SNEGSKA (reference sequence). The CDR3 is CSAKFQGGRHGYTF. The CDR3, as DNA: TGCAGTGCTAAATTCCAGGGAGGCCGACATGGCTACACCTTC.

The V and J genes are TRBV4-1 and TRBJ1-5; TRBD1 is a possible D gene (6 bases). The CDR3 has 15 residues. Trimming cost V 2 bases and J 0 bases, with 8 bases left between them. Germline V gene lookup returns CDR1 MGHRA and CDR2 YSYEKL. The CDR3, as DNA: TGCGCCAGCAGCCAACGGACAGTTAGCAATCAGCCCCAGCATTTT. It yields the protein CASSQRTVSNQPQHF.

This clonotype was picked up a small number of times. The rearrangement links TRBV24-1 to TRBJ2-3, with 10 bases fitting TRBD1. Trimming removed 6 bases from V and 2 bases from J; junction bases left unmatched: 4. Germline CDR1 reads KGHDR; CDR2 reads SFDVKD. The CDR3 has 15 residues. CDR3 DNA sequence: TGTGCCACCAGTTTAGGGACAGGGGTCACAGATACGCAGTATTTT. Protein product: CATSLGTGVTDTQYF.

There are many counts of this clonotype. The J gene is TRBJ1-2, the V gene TRBV6-1; 9 bases are a match to TRBD1. The CDR3 runs 14 residues. Per germline, CDR1 MNHNS and CDR2 SASEGT. The trim removed 4 bases at V and 6 bases at J, leaving 6 bases unmatched. CDR3 DNA: TGTGCCAGCAGTGTCTTACAGGGGGCCCATGGCTACACCTTC. Translating gives CASSVLQGAHGYTF.

This clonotype was seen ten or more times. The chain links TRBV29-1 to TRBJ1-1; D call uncertain. The CDR3 loop spans 14 amino acids. CDR1 SQVTM and CDR2 ANQGSEA come from the germline V gene. V lost 8 bases and J lost 0, with 16 bases in between. CDR3 sequence: CSLRANRMNTEAFF. The CDR3 bases are TGCAGCTTAAGGGCAAATAGAATGAACACTGAAGCTTTCTTT.

This clonotype showed up many times. As DNA, the CDR3 is TGTGCCTGGGCGACCAGCGGGGGGTTCGCTGGGGAGCTGTTTTTT. This gives the protein CAWATSGGFAGELFF. J is TRBJ2-2 and V is TRBV30; 9 bases align to TRBD2. Per the germline V gene, CDR1 is GTSNPN and CDR2 is SVGIG (reference sequence). The CDR3 has 15 amino acids. V was clipped by 5 bases and J by 8 bases; unmatched bases: 12.

The chain links TRBV6-2 or TRBV6-3 to TRBJ2-7; D might be TRBD1 (6 bases). CDR1 MNHEY and CDR2 SVGEGT come from the germline V gene. Trimming took off 10 bases at V and 2 bases at J, with 18 bases between the two ends. The CDR3 runs to 14 residues. The CDR3 protein is CATHNNGQTYEQYF. For the CDR3, the DNA is TGTGCCACCCATAATAACGGACAGACCTACGAGCAGTACTTC.

This clonotype was counted only a few times. The V gene is TRBV5-6, the J gene TRBJ1-1, with D possibly TRBD1 on 5 matching bases. The CDR3 extends over 14 amino acids. V lost 3 bases to trimming and J lost 6 bases, with 15 bases between them. Germline V gene lookup returns CDR1 SGHDT and CDR2 YYEEEE. The CDR3 is CASSSAGDGPEAFF. DNA of the CDR3: TGTGCCAGCAGCTCAGCGGGGGATGGCCCTGAAGCTTTCTTT.

This clonotype was counted between two and nine times. The chain employs TRBV4-3 and TRBJ1-4; a possible D gene is TRBD1 (6 bases). The germline gives CDR1 LGHNA, CDR2 YSLEER. The V and J ends lost 0 bases and 2 bases respectively, with 16 bases between them. The CDR3 spans 18 residues. The DNA for the CDR3 is TGCGCCAGCAGCCAAGATCGAGGGGGACATTCGACTAATGAAAAACTGTTTTTT. Its translation: CASSQDRGGHSTNEKLFF.

V and J are TRBV7-3 and TRBJ2-5, with a weak D call TRBD2 (6 bases). Germline V gives CDR1 SGHTA, CDR2 FQGTGA. V was trimmed by 0 bases and J by 4 bases, leaving 15 bases between them. The CDR3 totals 16 residues. The CDR3 sequence: CASSLTGGEAGETQYF. In nucleotides, the CDR3 is TGTGCCAGCAGCTTAACGGGCGGGGAGGCCGGAGAGACCCAGTACTTC.

The chain couples TRBV6-1 to TRBJ2-7; D is perhaps TRBD1 (6 bases). Germline-derived CDR1 and CDR2 are MNHNS and SASEGT. The CDR3 has 15 amino acids. V lost 3 bases and J 2 bases, leaving 14 bases between the germline ends. Here the CDR3 reads CASSDLGQVTYEQYV. The CDR3 DNA follows: TGTGCCAGCAGTGACTTGGGACAAGTCACCTACGAGCAGTACGTC.

This clonotype was seen only a few times. This chain connects TRBV20-1 to TRBJ1-3; D remains unclear. Germline assignment: CDR1 DFQATT and CDR2 SNEGSKA (reference sequence). V gave up 5 bases and J gave up 0 bases, with 14 bases separating them. There are 15 residues in the CDR3. The CDR3 DNA reads TGCAGTGCTGACATTGGTAGCAACTCTGGAAACACCATATATTTT. This gives the protein CSADIGSNSGNTIYF.